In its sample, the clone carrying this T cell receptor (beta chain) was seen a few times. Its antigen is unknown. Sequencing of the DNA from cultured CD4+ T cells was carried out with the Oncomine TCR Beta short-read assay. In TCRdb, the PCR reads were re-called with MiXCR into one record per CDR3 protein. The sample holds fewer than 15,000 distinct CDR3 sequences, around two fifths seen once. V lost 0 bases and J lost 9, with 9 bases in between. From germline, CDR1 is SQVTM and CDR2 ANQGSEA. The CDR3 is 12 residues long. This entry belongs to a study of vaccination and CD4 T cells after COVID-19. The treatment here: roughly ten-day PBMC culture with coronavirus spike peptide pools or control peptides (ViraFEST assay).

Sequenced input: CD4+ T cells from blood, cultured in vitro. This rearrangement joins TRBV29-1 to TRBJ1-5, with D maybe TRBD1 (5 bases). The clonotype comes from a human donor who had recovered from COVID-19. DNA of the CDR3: TGCAGCGTTGAAGAGGCAGGGCCGCCCCAGCATTTT. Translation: CSVEEAGPPQHF.